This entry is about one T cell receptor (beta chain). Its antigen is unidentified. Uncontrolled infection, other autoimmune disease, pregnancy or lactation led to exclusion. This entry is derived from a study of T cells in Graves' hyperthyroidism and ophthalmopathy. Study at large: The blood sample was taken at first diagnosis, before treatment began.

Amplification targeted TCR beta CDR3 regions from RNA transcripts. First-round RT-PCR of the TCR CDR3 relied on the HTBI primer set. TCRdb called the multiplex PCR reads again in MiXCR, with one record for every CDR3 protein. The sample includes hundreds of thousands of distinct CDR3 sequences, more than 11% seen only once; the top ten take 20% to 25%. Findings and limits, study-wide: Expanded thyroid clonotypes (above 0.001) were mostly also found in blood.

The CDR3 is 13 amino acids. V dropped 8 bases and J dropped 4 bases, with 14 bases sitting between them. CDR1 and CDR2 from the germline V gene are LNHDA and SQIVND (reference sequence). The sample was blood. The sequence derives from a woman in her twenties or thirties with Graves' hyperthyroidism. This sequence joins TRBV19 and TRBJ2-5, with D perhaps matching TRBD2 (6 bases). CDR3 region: CASQADGGETQYF. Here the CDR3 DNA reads TGTGCCAGTCAAGCGGACGGGGGAGAGACCCAGTACTTC.